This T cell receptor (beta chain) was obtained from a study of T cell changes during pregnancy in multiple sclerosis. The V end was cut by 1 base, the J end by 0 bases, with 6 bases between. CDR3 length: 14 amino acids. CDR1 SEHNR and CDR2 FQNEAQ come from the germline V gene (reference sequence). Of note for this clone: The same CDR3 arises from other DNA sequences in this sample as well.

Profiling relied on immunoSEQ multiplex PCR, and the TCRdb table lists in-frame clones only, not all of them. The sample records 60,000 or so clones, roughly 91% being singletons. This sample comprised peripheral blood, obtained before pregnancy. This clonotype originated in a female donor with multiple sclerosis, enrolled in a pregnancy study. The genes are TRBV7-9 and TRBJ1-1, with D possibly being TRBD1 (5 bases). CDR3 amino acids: CASSLGQLNTEAFF. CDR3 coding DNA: TGTGCCAGCAGCTTAGGACAGCTGAACACTGAAGCTTTCTTT.